This entry lists 10 T cell receptor beta chains sequenced from one sample in a study of blood T cells in healthy people across ages. Through a sample-barcoded 5' primer and a J-beta primer mix, a second PCR was run for roughly 7 to 11 cycles. TCRdb analysed the 5' RACE reads with MiXCR anew, one entry per CDR3 protein. The sample has under 800,000 distinct CDR3 sequences, over 20% seen once. Sequenced sample: blood. These receptors were obtained from a man between 65 and 85 years old in good health.

The chain recombines TRBV20-1 with TRBJ2-5; 9 bases line up with TRBD2. V shed 0 bases and J 5 bases; nucleotides not matched to a gene: 7. Germline V gene data show CDR1 as DFQATT and CDR2 as SNEGSKA (reference sequence). This CDR3 comprises 15 residues. This chain's CDR3 is CSARDRRLAGETQYF. The CDR3 nucleotides are TGCAGTGCTAGAGATCGGAGGCTAGCGGGGGAGACCCAGTACTTC.

This clonotype turned up a few times. The V and J genes are TRBV20-1 and TRBJ2-7; the D is unclear. The CDR3 consists of 14 residues. V lost 7 bases to trimming and J lost 0 bases, with 16 bases between them. The V gene's germline CDR1 is DFQATT and CDR2 SNEGSKA (reference sequence). The CDR3 reads CSVNPGTLSYEQYF. CDR3 DNA: TGCAGTGTCAACCCAGGAACCCTCTCCTACGAGCAGTACTTC.

This clonotype was found a few times. The chain couples TRBV9 to TRBJ2-2; unclear D gene. Trimming stripped 4 bases from V and 1 base from J, with 11 bases between. Germline loops: CDR1 SGDLS, CDR2 YYNGEE. The CDR3 contains 15 residues. CDR3 bases: TGTGCCAGCAGCTCGGCAGCAAAGAACACCGGGGAGCTGTTTTTT. The encoded protein is CASSSAAKNTGELFF.

Only a few counts were recorded for this clonotype. The chain combines TRBV11-2 with TRBJ2-3; a weak D match, TRBD1 (5 bases). There are 19 residues in the CDR3. V lost 1 base, J lost 5 bases, and 25 bases lay in between. Germline lookup yields CDR1 SGHAT and CDR2 FQNNGV. CDR3 loop: CASSLGIFAGPRTRDTQYF. The CDR3 DNA reads TGTGCCAGCAGCTTAGGGATTTTCGCAGGGCCGAGGACAAGAGATACGCAGTATTTT.

This clonotype came up a few times. The genes are TRBV12-3 or TRBV12-4 and TRBJ1-1; D gene unclear. This CDR3 is 11 amino acids long. V gave up 5 bases and J gave up 7 bases, with 8 bases separating them. CDR3 nucleotide sequence: TGTGCCAGCAGTGAAGTGGGTGAAGCTTTCTTT. The encoded protein is CASSEVGEAFF.

This rearrangement joins TRBV7-2 to TRBJ2-5; D unresolved. Trimming took 0 bases from V and 7 from J, leaving 12 bases between them. The CDR3 spans 14 residues. In germline, CDR1 is SGHTA, CDR2 FQGNSA. CDR3 protein: CASSLAMVMGTQYF. The CDR3 DNA is TGTGCCAGCAGCTTAGCGATGGTCATGGGGACCCAGTACTTC.

The rearrangement links TRBV20-1 to TRBJ2-3, with 10 nucleotides matching TRBD2. V gave up 4 bases and J gave up 0 bases; unmatched junction bases: 4. The length of the CDR3 is 15 residues. Germline V gene data show CDR1 as DFQATT and CDR2 as SNEGSKA (reference sequence). The CDR3, as DNA: TGCAGTGCTACGACTAGCGGGCTAAGCACAGATACGCAGTATTTT. Its protein is CSATTSGLSTDTQYF.

This clonotype has only a few counts. The V gene is TRBV20-1, the J gene TRBJ2-1; 12 nucleotides agree with TRBD2. V dropped 6 bases and J dropped 7; count of bases not matched to a gene: 7. This CDR3 is 14 amino acids long. Germline loops: CDR1 DFQATT, CDR2 SNEGSKA (reference sequence). The DNA for the CDR3 is TGCAGTGCAGTCCGGACTAGCGGGGAGAATGAGCAGTTCTTC. It encodes CSAVRTSGENEQFF.

The rearrangement uses TRBV6-2 or TRBV6-3 and TRBJ2-5; D might be TRBD2 (6 bases). The CDR3 runs 15 residues. Trimming took 0 bases from V and 9 from J, leaving 17 bases between them. From germline, CDR1 is MNHEY and CDR2 SVGEGT. The CDR3 DNA reads as TGTGCCAGCAGTTACTCGACACTTGGAGGGCTGGCCCAGTACTTC. Translation: CASSYSTLGGLAQYF.

This clonotype was observed a few times. An end of the junction differs from the germline gene, which may be a read error. The CDR3 region is CAGSLYHNEQFF. The CDR3 DNA reads as TGTGCCGGCAGCTTATATCACAATGAGCAGTTCTTC. V and J are TRBV7-2 and TRBJ2-1; no definite D call. The CDR3 contains 12 residues. Germline V lookup: CDR1 SGHTA, CDR2 FQGNSA. Filled out from reference TRBV7-2 and TRBJ2-1, the complete variable domain reads GAGVSQSPSNKVTEKGKDVELRCDPISGHTALYWYRQSLGQGLEFLIYFQGNSAPDKSGLPSDRFSAERTGGSVSTLTIQRTQQEDSAVYLCAGSLYHNEQFFGPGTRLTVL.